What follows describes a single TCR beta chain. Its antigen is as yet unknown. Germline trimming cut 7 bases from V and 3 bases from J; bases unmatched to any gene: 6. The CDR3 is made up of 15 amino acids. Per the germline V gene, CDR1 is LNHDA and CDR2 is SQIVND (reference sequence). Only CD45RO-negative cells positively selected for CCR7 counted as naive CD8 cells, so terminally differentiated effector memory CD45RA+ cells were excluded. Per the study methods: ImmunoSEQ output lacked quality scores and full-length reads, limiting matched filtering. Measured with immunoSEQ multiplex PCR; TCRdb has only the in-frame clones, and not every one. Clone size and V and J calls were adopted from that table, with D and trimming inferred from the DNA. Among some 1,900,000 clones listed, about 95% were seen once. These data belong to a study of shared clonotypes between healthy human individuals. Overall study results and limits: Shared clonotypes: 4.5% to 6% naive CD4, under 4% naive CD8, about 2.5% memory CD4, about 0.4% memory CD8. Generation probability values for non-shared clonotypes were lower than those for clonotypes shared by all four donors.

Sequenced material: naive CD8+ T cells sorted from blood. The sequence was obtained from a man between 18 and 35 years old in good health. The chain couples TRBV19 to TRBJ2-1; 10 bases map to TRBD2. The CDR3 reads CASTLAGFNYNEQFF. The CDR3, as DNA: TGTGCCAGTACACTAGCGGGGTTCAACTACAATGAGCAGTTCTTC.